Shown below are 27 T cell receptor beta chains from a single sample sequenced in a study of blood T cells in healthy people across ages. Through a sample-barcoded 5' primer and a J-beta primer mix, a second PCR was run for roughly 6 to 11 cycles. A single record per CDR3 protein comes from TCRdb applying MiXCR to the 5' RACE reads. The sample has around 800,000 distinct CDR3 sequences; 40% to 65% are singletons. Sequenced material: blood. Every receptor here comes from a man older than 75 in good health.

This clonotype was seen once. J is TRBJ2-5 and V is TRBV27; the D gene is possibly TRBD2 (5 bases). The CDR3 length is 15 residues. The V and J ends lost 0 bases and 2 bases respectively, with 10 bases between them. CDR1 MNHEY and CDR2 SMNVEV come from the germline V gene (reference sequence). Here the CDR3 reads CASSLSPRRQETQYF. The CDR3 DNA sequence: TGTGCCAGCAGTTTATCCCCCCGGAGGCAAGAGACCCAGTACTTC.

The chain joins TRBV11-2 to TRBJ2-1; D uncertain. V was trimmed by 4 bases and J by 15 bases, leaving 10 bases between them. Germline V gene data show CDR1 as SGHAT and CDR2 as FQNNGV. This CDR3 region has 10 residues. The CDR3 protein is CASSSRLAFF. The DNA for the CDR3 is TGTGCCAGCAGCTCCAGACTTGCGTTCTTC.

This clonotype was seen only a few times. This sequence joins TRBV11-2 and TRBJ2-5; 12 bases align to TRBD2. The CDR3 sequence is 15 residues long. The V and J ends lost 3 bases and 5 bases, in that order; junction bases with no gene match: 4. Germline V gene lookup returns CDR1 SGHAT and CDR2 FQNNGV. The CDR3, as DNA: TGTGCCAGCAGCTTTCTAGCGGGAGGGTCGGAGACCCAGTACTTC. Protein product: CASSFLAGGSETQYF.

The count of this clonotype is one. V gene TRBV6-6 combines with J gene TRBJ2-1, with D tentatively TRBD2 (6 bases). The CDR3 runs 15 residues. The V gene's germline CDR1 is MNHNY and CDR2 SVGAGI (reference sequence). The V and J ends lost 2 bases and 2 bases respectively, with 10 bases between them. The CDR3 protein is CASSYGRLTYNEQFF. The CDR3 DNA sequence: TGTGCCAGCAGTTACGGGAGGTTGACCTACAATGAGCAGTTCTTC.

This clonotype was seen only a few times. The CDR3 reads CSVGWGGRSSYEQYF. The CDR3 DNA reads TGCAGCGTTGGGTGGGGGGGGCGGAGTTCCTACGAGCAGTACTTC. This chain uses TRBV29-1 with TRBJ2-7; D is perhaps TRBD2 (7 bases). Between the trimmed V and J ends, which lost 4 bases and 1 base, there was a span of 17 bases. Germline CDR1 SQVTM, CDR2 ANQGSEA. CDR3 size: 15 residues.

This clonotype came up a few times. The V call is TRBV4-2, the J call TRBJ1-2, with D perhaps TRBD1 (5 bases). CDR1 and CDR2 from the germline V gene are LGHNA and YNFKEQ. V dropped 0 bases and J dropped 1 base, with 12 bases sitting between them. This CDR3 is 16 amino acids long. The CDR3 reads CASSQEFSGFNYGYTF. Written as DNA, the CDR3 is TGTGCCAGCAGCCAAGAATTTTCAGGGTTTAACTATGGCTACACCTTC.

This chain connects TRBV7-3 to TRBJ1-1, with TRBD1 matching over 7 bases. Germline V gives CDR1 SGHTA, CDR2 FQGTGA. J lost 3 bases, V lost 0 bases, and 10 bases had no gene match. The CDR3 length is 17 residues. The CDR3 DNA reads TGTGCCAGCAGCTTAACGGCGACAGGGAGGGTAGACACTGAAGCTTTCTTT. Translation gives CASSLTATGRVDTEAFF.

The rearrangement joins TRBV6-5 to TRBJ2-1; 7 bases are a match to TRBD2. Germline V CDR1 and CDR2: MNHEY, SVGAGI. V lost 6 bases to trimming and J lost 6 bases; unmatched junction nucleotides: 11. This CDR3 comprises 15 residues. The CDR3 DNA reads as TGTGCCAGCAGGGCCTCGGCGGGAGCGTCCAATGAGCAGTTCTTC. It yields the protein CASRASAGASNEQFF.

In regard to this clonotype: The junction departs from germline at one end; a sequencing error may be responsible. The J gene is TRBJ2-5, the V gene TRBV12-3 or TRBV12-4; D could derive from TRBD1 or TRBD2 (5 bases each). This CDR3 contains 13 residues. CDR3 sequence: CAGSSGTQGTQYF. The CDR3 nucleotides are TGTGCCGGCAGTTCCGGGACCCAGGGGACCCAGTACTTC.

V and J are TRBV3-1 and TRBJ2-1; possibly TRBD1 for D (5 bases). The CDR3 is 14 residues long. V lost 0 bases, J lost 9 bases, and 12 bases lay in between. Looked up from germline, CDR1 is LGHDT and CDR2 is YNNKEL (reference sequence). The CDR3: CASSQDGRAGEQFF. The CDR3 DNA sequence: TGTGCCAGCAGCCAAGATGGCAGGGCTGGTGAGCAGTTCTTC.

The gene calls are TRBV20-1 and TRBJ1-2; D unresolved. The CDR3 is 10 residues long. CDR1 and CDR2 from the germline V gene are DFQATT and SNEGSKA (reference sequence). CDR3 DNA sequence: TGCAGCCCATATGCGGGGGGCTACACCTTC. The encoded protein is CSPYAGGYTF.

The V gene is TRBV7-8, the J gene TRBJ2-6; either TRBD1 or TRBD2 may supply D (6 bases each). The CDR3 sequence is 15 residues long. The germline V gene has CDR1 SGHVS and CDR2 FQNEAQ. With 5 bases removed from V and 8 bases from J, the gap between germline ends came to 16 bases. The CDR3 region is CASSVTTGRTNVLTF. DNA of the CDR3: TGTGCCAGCAGCGTAACTACAGGGAGGACCAACGTCCTGACTTTC.

The CDR3 DNA sequence: TGTGCCAGCAGTGAAGGGAGTGCCGGAAACTACGAGCAGTACTTC. It encodes CASSEGSAGNYEQYF. This chain connects TRBV6-1 to TRBJ2-7; D is ambiguous. The CDR3 is 15 residues long. Trimming left V 1 base short and J 3 bases short, with 13 bases between. Germline CDR1 MNHNS, CDR2 SASEGT.

This chain connects TRBV12-5 to TRBJ1-2; TRBD1 aligns across 7 bases. There are 14 residues in the CDR3. The V gene's germline CDR1 is LGHNT and CDR2 FRNRAP. The V segment lost 5 bases and the J segment 4 bases; nucleotides outside the gene matches: 7. The CDR3 nucleotides are TGTGCTAGTGGTGACGCGACAGGGACCTATGGCTACACCTTC. Amino acid sequence: CASGDATGTYGYTF.

This chain connects TRBV11-2 to TRBJ2-1, with 7 bases lining up with TRBD2. Germline V gene lookup returns CDR1 SGHAT and CDR2 FQNNGV. After removal of 5 bases from V and 5 bases from J, the junction contained 12 bases not matched to a gene. The CDR3 length is 16 residues. The CDR3 reads CASSPSRGAGNNEQFF. The CDR3 DNA reads as TGTGCCAGCAGCCCGTCAAGAGGAGCGGGAAACAATGAGCAGTTCTTC.

This chain connects TRBV2 to TRBJ2-7; 11 positions agree with TRBD2. The CDR3 covers 15 residues. After removal of 7 bases from V and 4 bases from J, the junction contained 9 bases not matched to a gene. Germline V lookup: CDR1 SNHLY, CDR2 FYNNEI. The CDR3 nucleotides read TGTGCCAGCACCCAGGGGGGACTAGCGGAGTACGAGCAGTACTTC. Its protein product is CASTQGGLAEYEQYF.

This chain uses TRBV6-6 with TRBJ2-1; TRBD1 might be the D (6 bases). With the DNA end fitting TRBJ2-7 better, the J assignment may be wrong. The CDR3 runs to 14 residues. CDR1 MNHNY and CDR2 SVGAGI come from the germline V gene (reference sequence). CDR3 DNA: TGTGCCAGCAGTTTCTCCGGGACAAATTACGAGCAGTACTTC. Translating gives CASSFSGTNYEQYF.

This clonotype was seen a handful of times. CDR3 sequence: CASSPPGTKETQYF. In DNA form, the CDR3 reads TGTGCCAGCAGCCCCCCCGGGACTAAAGAGACCCAGTACTTC. The chain links TRBV7-8 to TRBJ2-5; TRBD2 aligns across 7 bases. Looked up from germline, CDR1 is SGHVS and CDR2 is FQNEAQ. V trimming: 5 bases; J trimming: 3 bases; junction bases outside the gene matches: 6. The CDR3 spans 14 residues.

The chain uses TRBV18 and TRBJ2-3; possible D gene TRBD2, 6 bases. Germline CDR1 KGHSH, CDR2 LQKENI. The CDR3 totals 11 residues. V shed 4 bases and J shed 14 bases, with 13 bases lying between them. CDR3 sequence (DNA): TGTGCCAGCTCACAAGGCGGGGACGCGTATTTT. This sequence encodes CASSQGGDAYF.

V is TRBV3-1 and J is TRBJ2-1, with unresolved D. The CDR3 has 14 residues. V was pared by 0 bases and J by 8 bases, with 11 bases between. Per germline, CDR1 LGHDT and CDR2 YNNKEL (reference sequence). The CDR3, as DNA: TGTGCCAGCAGCCAAGATTTAGGGCAAGATGAGCAGTTCTTC. Translated: CASSQDLGQDEQFF.

The chain uses TRBV18 and TRBJ1-2, with D uncertain. The CDR3 loop spans 14 amino acids. The V end was cut by 0 bases, the J end by 4 bases, with 9 bases between. Germline CDR1 and CDR2: KGHSH and LQKENI. CDR3 DNA: TGTGCCAGCTCACCACCGTCTGGCCTCTATGGCTACACCTTC. Translation: CASSPPSGLYGYTF.

The V call is TRBV27, the J call TRBJ2-4, with 10 bases matching TRBD2. The CDR3 consists of 19 residues. V shed 5 bases, J shed 0 bases, and the junction held 13 bases outside the gene matches. Germline V gives CDR1 MNHEY, CDR2 SMNVEV (reference sequence). The CDR3 coding sequence is TGTGCCAGCAGTCCAACGCGTCCCCTAGCGGGGGTAGCCAAAAACATTCAGTACTTC. Its protein product is CASSPTRPLAGVAKNIQYF.

The chain links TRBV5-1 to TRBJ1-1, with D tentatively TRBD1 (6 bases). Between the trimmed V and J ends, which lost 4 bases and 1 base, there was a span of 11 bases. CDR3 length: 14 residues. Germline V gives CDR1 SGHRS, CDR2 YFSETQ. The CDR3 nucleotides read TGCGCCAGCAGCCCTCTGGGGGCGAACACTGAAGCTTTCTTT. Translation: CASSPLGANTEAFF. Filled out from reference TRBV5-1 and TRBJ1-1, the complete variable domain reads KAGVTQTPRYLIKTRGQQVTLSCSPISGHRSVSWYQQTPGQGLQFLFEYFSETQRNKGNFPGRFSGRQFSNSRSEMNVSTLELGDSALYLCASSPLGANTEAFFGQGTRLTVV.

In DNA, the CDR3 is TGCAGCGTTTCAGGACTAGCGGGAGTCTCCTACGAGCAGTACTTC. Encoded protein: CSVSGLAGVSYEQYF. The chain couples TRBV29-1 to TRBJ2-5; 13 positions agree with TRBD2. The J call may be wrong; the DNA end is better matched by TRBJ2-7. Germline V lookup: CDR1 SQVTM, CDR2 ANQGSEA. This CDR3 contains 15 residues.

The V and J genes are TRBV28 and TRBJ2-1; D is undetermined. The CDR3 is 13 residues long. V lost 4 bases and J 6 bases, leaving 10 bases between the germline ends. Germline V gene data show CDR1 as MDHEN and CDR2 as SYDVKM. CDR3 sequence: CASSSLGRNEQFF. The CDR3 bases are TGTGCCAGCAGTTCCTTAGGTCGCAATGAGCAGTTCTTC.

This clonotype turned up a few times. The CDR3: CASSLVRRNSYNEQFF. CDR3 sequence (DNA): TGCGCCAGCAGCTTGGTTAGGCGGAACTCCTACAATGAGCAGTTCTTC. The chain couples TRBV5-1 to TRBJ2-1; the D is unclear. The V and J ends lost 0 bases and 0 bases respectively, with 10 bases between them. CDR1 is SGHRS, CDR2 YFSETQ, per germline. CDR3 size: 16 residues.

This clonotype was detected only a few times. The V call is TRBV13, the J call TRBJ2-7; 10 positions match TRBD2. The germline gives CDR1 PRHDT, CDR2 FYEKMQ (reference sequence). Germline trimming cut 2 bases from V and 5 bases from J; bases unmatched to any gene: 6. This CDR3 has 15 residues. The CDR3 is CASSLLAGESNEQYF. CDR3 sequence (DNA): TGTGCCAGCAGCTTACTAGCGGGAGAGAGTAACGAGCAGTACTTC.